Each of the 21 T cell receptor beta chains below was sequenced from the same sample in a study of persistence of HIV-infected CD4 T cells. This was the immunoSEQ version 4 assay in survey mode. Sequenced by immunoSEQ multiplex PCR; TCRdb stores in-frame clones only, minus some. The sample yields tens of thousands of clones, 65% to 80% seen once. The antigens of these receptors remain unknown. Cells were stimulated with overlapping HIV-1 Gag 15-mer peptides. CD40L/CD69 double-negative CD45RO-high memory CD4+ T cells were collected. Material: CD4+ T cells sorted from PBMCs after approximately 20-hour stimulation, obtained from a patient who received antiretroviral therapy. Every receptor here comes from an adult man with HIV who was CMV-seropositive.

A single count supports this clone. This chain connects TRBV5-1 to TRBJ1-2, with a tentative D call TRBD1 (6 bases). The CDR3 extends over 16 amino acids. Germline V lookup: CDR1 SGHRS, CDR2 YFSETQ. Between the trimmed V and J ends, which lost 1 base and 0 bases, there was a span of 13 bases. The CDR3 DNA sequence: TGCGCCAGCAGCTTGCGGCACCCAGGGGCTAACTATGGCTACACCTTC. Protein product: CASSLRHPGANYGYTF.

V gene TRBV19 combines with J gene TRBJ1-1, with D unclear. The CDR3 length is 14 residues. Per germline, CDR1 LNHDA and CDR2 SQIVND (reference sequence). V was trimmed by 1 base and J by 4 bases, leaving 10 bases between them. CDR3 nucleotides: TGTGCCAGTAGTATAGTTGGCTCCTTCACTGAAGCTTTCTTT. It yields the protein CASSIVGSFTEAFF.

This clone occurred a few times. Written as DNA, the CDR3 is TGTGCCAGCAGTTTCCGGGCAGGGTACAATCAGCCCCAGCATTTT. Translating it yields CASSFRAGYNQPQHF. This chain connects TRBV28 to TRBJ1-5; possible D gene TRBD1, 5 bases. The CDR3 totals 15 residues. Germline CDR1 is MDHEN and CDR2 is SYDVKM. Trimming stripped 3 bases from V and 3 bases from J, with 12 bases between.

DNA for the CDR3: TGTGCCAGCAGTCCTACGGCTGAACTCTCCTACGAGCAGTACTTC. Translated, it gives CASSPTAELSYEQYF. V and J are TRBV6-6 and TRBJ2-7; no definite D call. Germline V gene lookup returns CDR1 MNHNY and CDR2 SVGAGI (reference sequence). V was clipped by 5 bases and J by 0 bases, with 14 bases between them. The CDR3 is made up of 15 amino acids.

The chain carries TRBV9 and TRBJ2-3; possibly TRBD1 for D (5 bases). This CDR3 has 14 amino acids. CDR1 is SGDLS and CDR2 is YYNGEE in the germline V gene. Trimming removed 2 bases from V and 2 bases from J, with 9 bases in between. CDR3 in amino acids: CASSVAGYTDTQYF. The CDR3 DNA sequence: TGTGCCAGCAGCGTGGCAGGGTACACAGATACGCAGTATTTT.

The chain links TRBV7-2 to TRBJ1-2, with 11 nucleotides matching TRBD1. V was clipped by 6 bases and J by 5 bases; unmatched bases: 14. The germline V gene encodes CDR1 SGHTA and CDR2 FQGNSA. The CDR3 is 17 residues long. The chain's CDR3 is CASRRTSGTGGLYGYTF. The DNA for the CDR3 is TGTGCCAGCAGGCGTACCTCCGGGACAGGGGGATTATATGGCTACACCTTC.

This clone was seen more than once but under ten times. V and J are TRBV9 and TRBJ1-4; D is uncertain. In germline, CDR1 is SGDLS, CDR2 YYNGEE. V shed 0 bases and J shed 4 bases, with 10 bases lying between them. This CDR3 contains 15 residues. DNA of the CDR3: TGTGCCAGCAGCGTAGGTACAGACCGTAATGAAAAACTGTTTTTT. Its protein is CASSVGTDRNEKLFF.

This clone turned up a few times. The CDR3 DNA reads as TGTGCCACCAGCAGACTGAATAGCAATCAGCCCCAGCATTTT. Translating gives CATSRLNSNQPQHF. The genes are TRBV15 and TRBJ1-5; D is unclear. CDR1 LNHNV and CDR2 YYDKDF come from the germline V gene (reference sequence). The V and J ends lost 2 bases and 0 bases respectively, with 5 bases between them. The CDR3 has 14 residues.

This clone has just one count. V gene TRBV24-1 combines with J gene TRBJ2-3; TRBD2 aligns across 7 bases. The V and J ends lost 1 base and 6 bases, in that order; junction bases with no gene match: 6. There are 15 residues in the CDR3. The germline gives CDR1 KGHDR, CDR2 SFDVKD. The CDR3 region is CATSDFGGGSDTQYF. The CDR3 DNA follows: TGTGCCACCAGTGATTTTGGGGGGGGTTCGGATACGCAGTATTTT.

This chain joins TRBV5-6 and TRBJ1-6; D remains unclear. V was trimmed by 4 bases and J by 4 bases, leaving 15 bases between them. The CDR3 covers 16 residues. Germline V CDR1 and CDR2: SGHDT, YYEEEE. CDR3 residues: CASSKRKPHYNSPLHF. The CDR3 coding sequence is TGTGCCAGCAGCAAGAGGAAACCTCATTATAATTCACCCCTCCACTTT.

V and J are TRBV28 and TRBJ1-6; 10 bases are shared with TRBD1. J gave up 6 bases and V 5 bases, and 4 bases lay outside the gene matches. Looked up from germline, CDR1 is MDHEN and CDR2 is SYDVKM. The CDR3 runs to 15 residues. This CDR3 is CASSPGQGPNSPLHF. The CDR3 nucleotides read TGTGCCAGCAGTCCGGGACAGGGGCCTAATTCACCCCTCCACTTT.

The chain carries TRBV9 and TRBJ2-3, with no clear D. This CDR3 contains 12 residues. Between the trimmed V and J ends, which lost 0 bases and 3 bases, there was a span of 2 bases. Germline V gene sequence: CDR1 SGDLS, CDR2 YYNGEE. CDR3 sequence: CASSVGTDTQYF. In nucleotides, the CDR3 is TGTGCCAGCAGCGTAGGGACAGATACGCAGTATTTT. Full variable domain (rest looked up from reference TRBV9 and TRBJ2-3): DSGVTQTPKHLITATGQRVTLRCSPRSGDLSVYWYQQSLDQGLQFLIQYYNGEERAKGNILERFSAQQFPDLHSELNLSSLELGDSALYFCASSVGTDTQYFGPGTRLTVL.

The chain carries TRBV25-1 and TRBJ2-1; the match to TRBD2 covers 10 bases. This CDR3 region has 16 residues. V shed 3 bases and J 7 bases; nucleotides not matched to a gene: 9. Germline CDR1 reads MGHDK; CDR2 reads SYGVNS. The CDR3 nucleotides are TGTGCCAGCAGTGATCAAAGCGGGGGGGCACGTAATGAGCAGTTCTTC. Amino acids: CASSDQSGGARNEQFF. The full variable domain, in which reference TRBV25-1 and TRBJ2-1 provide the parts outside the CDR3, is EADIYQTPRYLVIGTGKKITLECSQTMGHDKMYWYQQDPGMELHLIHYSYGVNSTEKGDLSSESTVSRIRTEHFPLTLESARPSHTSQYLCASSDQSGGARNEQFFGPGTRLTVL.

This clone was recorded a few times. The chain links TRBV27 to TRBJ1-6; 8 bases line up with TRBD1. V shed 5 bases and J 10 bases; nucleotides not matched to a gene: 7. CDR1 is MNHEY, CDR2 SMNVEV, per germline (reference sequence). The CDR3 has 14 amino acids. The CDR3 nucleotides read TGTGCCAGCAGTCCTTGGACAGGGAACTCACCCCTCCACTTT. As protein: CASSPWTGNSPLHF.

This clone has a handful of counts. The rearrangement uses TRBV24-1 and TRBJ1-1, with D perhaps TRBD1 (6 bases). The CDR3 consists of 13 residues. Germline CDR1 is KGHDR and CDR2 is SFDVKD. V lost 4 bases to trimming and J lost 10 bases, with 15 bases between them. The CDR3 bases are TGTGCCACCAGTGACTCCTGGACAGCACGAGCTTTCTTT. It encodes CATSDSWTARAFF.

The chain links TRBV9 to TRBJ2-7; a weak D match, TRBD2 (6 bases). Looked up from germline, CDR1 is SGDLS and CDR2 is YYNGEE. The CDR3 contains 16 residues. V dropped 0 bases and J dropped 0 bases, with 13 bases sitting between them. In DNA, the CDR3 is TGTGCCAGCAGCGTAGGGGCGGGGCAGATCTCCTACGAGCAGTACTTC. This sequence encodes CASSVGAGQISYEQYF.

V gene TRBV11-2 combines with J gene TRBJ2-2; the match to TRBD1 covers 8 bases. With 6 bases clipped from V and 6 bases from J, the junction kept 18 bases outside the gene matches. The CDR3 covers 18 residues. The germline V gene has CDR1 SGHAT and CDR2 FQNNGV. CDR3 amino acids: CASSPGRDRFSTAGELFF. The CDR3 bases are TGTGCCAGCAGTCCAGGACGGGACAGGTTTTCGACCGCCGGGGAGCTGTTTTTT.

This chain links TRBV6-2 or TRBV6-3 with TRBJ1-1, with 10 nucleotides matching TRBD1. Trimming took 0 bases from V and 4 from J; bases not matched to a gene: 5. The germline gives CDR1 MNHEY, CDR2 SVGEGT. The CDR3 sequence is 16 residues long. The CDR3 nucleotides are TGTGCCAGCAGTTACTCGGTCGACAGGGGGCCCACTGAAGCTTTCTTT. It translates to CASSYSVDRGPTEAFF.

The chain has TRBV28 and TRBJ2-1; 11 nucleotides line up with TRBD2. Germline V lookup: CDR1 MDHEN, CDR2 SYDVKM. V was clipped by 7 bases and J by 7 bases; unmatched bases: 15. The CDR3 is made up of 17 amino acids. The CDR3 sequence: CASTSGGASGGLNEQFF. The DNA of the CDR3 is TGTGCCAGCACCTCTGGCGGAGCTAGCGGGGGGTTGAATGAGCAGTTCTTC.

The chain carries TRBV7-9 and TRBJ1-2; D gene unclear. V was clipped by 1 base and J by 2 bases, with 11 bases between them. There are 15 residues in the CDR3. Germline V gene lookup returns CDR1 SEHNR and CDR2 FQNEAQ (reference sequence). This CDR3 reads CASSLDVNPNYGYTF. CDR3 DNA: TGTGCCAGCAGCTTAGACGTCAATCCCAACTATGGCTACACCTTC. The full variable domain, in which reference TRBV7-9 and TRBJ1-2 provide the parts outside the CDR3, is DTGVSQNPRHKITKRGQNVTFRCDPISEHNRLYWYRQTLGQGPEFLTYFQNEAQLEKSRLLSDRFSAERPKGSFSTLEIQRTEQGDSAMYLCASSLDVNPNYGYTFGSGTRLTVV.

This chain connects TRBV7-2 to TRBJ2-7, with D tentatively TRBD1 (6 bases). The CDR3 spans 13 residues. CDR1 and CDR2 (germline): SGHTA, FQGNSA. The germline V and J ends were trimmed by 9 bases and 2 bases, with 14 bases remaining between them. The CDR3 loop is CASEQGPPYEQYF. CDR3 bases: TGTGCCAGTGAACAGGGCCCCCCCTACGAGCAGTACTTC.